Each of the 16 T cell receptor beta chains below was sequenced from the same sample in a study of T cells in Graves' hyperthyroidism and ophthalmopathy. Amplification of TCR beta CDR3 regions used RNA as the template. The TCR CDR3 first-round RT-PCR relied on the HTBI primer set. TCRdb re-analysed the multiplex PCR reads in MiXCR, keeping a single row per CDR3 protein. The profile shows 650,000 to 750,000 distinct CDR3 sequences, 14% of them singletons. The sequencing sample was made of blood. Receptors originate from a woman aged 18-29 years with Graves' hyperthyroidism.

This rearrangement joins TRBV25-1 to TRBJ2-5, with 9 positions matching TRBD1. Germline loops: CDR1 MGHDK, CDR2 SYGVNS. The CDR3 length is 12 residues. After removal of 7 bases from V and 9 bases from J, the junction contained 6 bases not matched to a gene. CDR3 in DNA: TGTGCCAGCACCCCTGGACAGGGGCCCCAGTACTTC. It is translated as CASTPGQGPQYF.

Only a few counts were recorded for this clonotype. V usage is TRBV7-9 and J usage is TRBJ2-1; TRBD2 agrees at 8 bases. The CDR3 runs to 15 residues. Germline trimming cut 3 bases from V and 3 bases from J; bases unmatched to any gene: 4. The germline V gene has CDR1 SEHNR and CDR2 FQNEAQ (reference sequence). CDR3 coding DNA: TGTGCCAGCAGCTTCAGCGGGAGTTACTACAATGAGCAGTTCTTC. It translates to CASSFSGSYYNEQFF.

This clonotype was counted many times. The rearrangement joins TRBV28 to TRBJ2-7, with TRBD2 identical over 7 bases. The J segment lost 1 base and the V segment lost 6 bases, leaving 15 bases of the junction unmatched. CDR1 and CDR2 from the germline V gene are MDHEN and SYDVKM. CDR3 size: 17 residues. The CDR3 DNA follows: TGTGCCAGCAGCCATGGGACTACCAAGCCCCATTCCTACGAGCAGTACTTC. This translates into CASSHGTTKPHSYEQYF.

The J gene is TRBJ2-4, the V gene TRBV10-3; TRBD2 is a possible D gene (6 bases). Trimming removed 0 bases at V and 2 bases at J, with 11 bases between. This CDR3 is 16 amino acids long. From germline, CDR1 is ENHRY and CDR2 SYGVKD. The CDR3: CAISESGSLSKNIQYF. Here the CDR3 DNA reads TGTGCCATCAGTGAGTCCGGGAGCTTATCCAAAAACATTCAGTACTTC.

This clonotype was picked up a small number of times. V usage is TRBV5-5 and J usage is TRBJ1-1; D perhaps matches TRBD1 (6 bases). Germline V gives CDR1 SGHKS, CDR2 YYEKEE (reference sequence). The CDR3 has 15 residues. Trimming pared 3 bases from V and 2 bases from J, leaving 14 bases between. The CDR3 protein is CASSYGGSLNTEAFF. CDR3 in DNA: TGTGCCAGCAGCTACGGGGGCAGCCTCAACACTGAAGCTTTCTTT.

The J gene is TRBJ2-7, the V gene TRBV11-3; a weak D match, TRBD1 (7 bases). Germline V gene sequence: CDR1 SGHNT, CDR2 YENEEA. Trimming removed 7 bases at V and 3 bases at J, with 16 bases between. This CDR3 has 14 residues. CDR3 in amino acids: CASTAGQKGYEQYF. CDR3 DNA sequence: TGTGCCAGCACCGCGGGACAGAAGGGCTACGAGCAGTACTTC.

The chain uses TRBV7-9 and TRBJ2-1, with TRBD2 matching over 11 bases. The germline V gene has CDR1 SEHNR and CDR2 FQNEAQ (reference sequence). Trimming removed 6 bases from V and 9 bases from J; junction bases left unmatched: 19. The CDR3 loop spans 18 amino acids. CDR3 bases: TGTGCCAGCAGGGATGGGACTAGCGGAGGAATACGATTTGGTGAGCAGTTCTTC. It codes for CASRDGTSGGIRFGEQFF. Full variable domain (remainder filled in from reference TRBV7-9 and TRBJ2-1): DTGVSQNPRHKITKRGQNVTFRCDPISEHNRLYWYRQTLGQGPEFLTYFQNEAQLEKSRLLSDRFSAERPKGSFSTLEIQRTEQGDSAMYLCASRDGTSGGIRFGEQFFGPGTRLTVL.

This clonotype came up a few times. The CDR3 sequence is CASSLDATRADTQYF. Written as DNA, the CDR3 is TGTGCCAGCAGCTTAGATGCGACTAGAGCAGATACGCAGTATTTT. This chain uses TRBV11-3 with TRBJ2-3; D possibly corresponds to TRBD2 (6 bases). The V end was cut by 0 bases, the J end by 4 bases, with 11 bases between. The germline gives CDR1 SGHNT, CDR2 YENEEA. The length of the CDR3 is 15 residues.

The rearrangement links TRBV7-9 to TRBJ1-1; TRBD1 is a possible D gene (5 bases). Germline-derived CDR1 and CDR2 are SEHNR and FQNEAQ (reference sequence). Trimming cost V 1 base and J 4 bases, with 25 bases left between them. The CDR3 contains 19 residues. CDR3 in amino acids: CASSLDSGSVGSGGTEAFF. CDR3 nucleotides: TGTGCCAGCAGCTTAGATAGCGGATCAGTAGGCAGCGGGGGCACTGAAGCTTTCTTT.

Here the CDR3 DNA reads TGTGCCAGCAGCTTATTACTAGCGGGAGGAGGGTCCTACGAGCAGTACTTC. It codes for CASSLLLAGGGSYEQYF. The rearrangement uses TRBV11-2 and TRBJ2-7; TRBD2 aligns across 12 bases. The CDR3 is 17 amino acids. Germline lookup yields CDR1 SGHAT and CDR2 FQNNGV. V was pared by 2 bases and J by 1 base, with 6 bases of the junction left unmatched.

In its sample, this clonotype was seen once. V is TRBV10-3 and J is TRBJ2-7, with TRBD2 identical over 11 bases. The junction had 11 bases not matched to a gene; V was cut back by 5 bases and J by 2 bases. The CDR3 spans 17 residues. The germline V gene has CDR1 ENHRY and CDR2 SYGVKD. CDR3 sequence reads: CAISHDPGLAATYEQYF. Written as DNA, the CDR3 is TGTGCCATCAGTCATGACCCGGGACTAGCGGCTACCTACGAGCAGTACTTC.

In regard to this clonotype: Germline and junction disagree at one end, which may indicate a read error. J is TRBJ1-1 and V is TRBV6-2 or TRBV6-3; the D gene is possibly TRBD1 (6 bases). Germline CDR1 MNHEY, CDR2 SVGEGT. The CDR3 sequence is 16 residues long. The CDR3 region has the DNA TGTGCCAGCAGGGGAGCTTCAGGGGACAAGAACACTGAAGCTTTCTTC. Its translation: CASRGASGDKNTEAFF.

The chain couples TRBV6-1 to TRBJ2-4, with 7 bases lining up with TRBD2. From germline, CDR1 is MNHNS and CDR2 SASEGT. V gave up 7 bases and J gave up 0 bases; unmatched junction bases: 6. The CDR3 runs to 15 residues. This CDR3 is CASMKAGIAKNIQYF. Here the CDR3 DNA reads TGTGCCAGCATGAAAGCGGGGATAGCCAAAAACATTCAGTACTTC.

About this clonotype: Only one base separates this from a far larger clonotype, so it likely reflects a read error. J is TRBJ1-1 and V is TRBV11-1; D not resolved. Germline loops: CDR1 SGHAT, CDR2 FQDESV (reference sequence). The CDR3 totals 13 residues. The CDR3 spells CASSLRRNTQAFF. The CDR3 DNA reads TGTGCCAGCAGCTTACGGAGGAACACTCAAGCTTTCTTT.

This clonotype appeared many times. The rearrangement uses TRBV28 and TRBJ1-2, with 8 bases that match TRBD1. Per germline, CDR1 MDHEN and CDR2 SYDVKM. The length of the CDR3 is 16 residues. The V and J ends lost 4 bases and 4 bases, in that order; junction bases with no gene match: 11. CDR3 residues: CASSSLPGTGAYGYTF. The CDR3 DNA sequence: TGTGCCAGCAGTTCCCTCCCCGGGACAGGTGCCTATGGCTACACCTTC.

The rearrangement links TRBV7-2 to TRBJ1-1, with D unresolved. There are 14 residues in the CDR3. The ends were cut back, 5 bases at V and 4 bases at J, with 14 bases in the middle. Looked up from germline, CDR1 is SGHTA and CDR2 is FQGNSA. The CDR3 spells CASSPMLGSTEAFF. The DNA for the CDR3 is TGTGCCAGCAGCCCTATGCTGGGGTCCACTGAAGCTTTCTTT.